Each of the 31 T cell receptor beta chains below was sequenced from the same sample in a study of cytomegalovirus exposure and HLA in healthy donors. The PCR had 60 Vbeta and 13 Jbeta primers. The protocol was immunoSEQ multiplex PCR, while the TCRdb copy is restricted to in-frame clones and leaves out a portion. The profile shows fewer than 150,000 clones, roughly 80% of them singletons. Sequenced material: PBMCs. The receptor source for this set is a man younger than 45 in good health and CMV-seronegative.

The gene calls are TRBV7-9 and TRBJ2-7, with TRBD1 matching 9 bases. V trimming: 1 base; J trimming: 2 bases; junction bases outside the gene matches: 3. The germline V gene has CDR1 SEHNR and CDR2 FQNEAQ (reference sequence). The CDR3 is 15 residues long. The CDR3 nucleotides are TGTGCCAGCAGCTTAGGACAGGGGGGGACCTACGAGCAGTACTTC. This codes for CASSLGQGGTYEQYF.

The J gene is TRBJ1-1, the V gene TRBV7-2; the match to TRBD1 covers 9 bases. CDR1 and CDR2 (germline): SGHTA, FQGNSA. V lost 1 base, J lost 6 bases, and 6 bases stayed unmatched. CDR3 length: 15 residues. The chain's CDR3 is CASSLVVTGGAEAFF. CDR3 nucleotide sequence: TGTGCCAGCAGCTTAGTAGTGACAGGGGGGGCTGAAGCTTTCTTT.

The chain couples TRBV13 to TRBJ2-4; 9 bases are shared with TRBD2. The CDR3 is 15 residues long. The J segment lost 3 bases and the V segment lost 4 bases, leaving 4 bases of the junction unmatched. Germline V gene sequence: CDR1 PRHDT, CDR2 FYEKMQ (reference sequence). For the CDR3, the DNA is TGTGCCAGCAGCTCCCCGACTAGCGGCAAAAACATTCAGTACTTC. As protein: CASSSPTSGKNIQYF.

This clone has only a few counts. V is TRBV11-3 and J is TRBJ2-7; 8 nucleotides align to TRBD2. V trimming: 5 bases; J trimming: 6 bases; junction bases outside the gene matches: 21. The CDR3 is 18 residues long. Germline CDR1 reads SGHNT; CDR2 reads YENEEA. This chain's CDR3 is CASSPKPHQLTGGGEQYF. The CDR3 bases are TGTGCCAGCAGCCCCAAACCCCACCAGCTCACGGGAGGGGGCGAGCAGTACTTC. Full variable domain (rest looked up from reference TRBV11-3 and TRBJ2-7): EAGVVQSPRYKIIEKKQPVAFWCNPISGHNTLYWYLQNLGQGPELLIRYENEEAVDDSQLPKDRFSAERLKGVDSTLKIQPAELGDSAVYLCASSPKPHQLTGGGEQYFGPGTRLTVT.

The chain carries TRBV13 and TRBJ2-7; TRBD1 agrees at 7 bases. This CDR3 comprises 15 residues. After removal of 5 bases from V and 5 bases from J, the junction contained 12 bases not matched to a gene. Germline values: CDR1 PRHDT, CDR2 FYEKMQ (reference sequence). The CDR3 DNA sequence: TGTGCCAGCAGCCCGAGCCGGGACAGCTATAACGAGCAGTACTTC. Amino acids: CASSPSRDSYNEQYF.

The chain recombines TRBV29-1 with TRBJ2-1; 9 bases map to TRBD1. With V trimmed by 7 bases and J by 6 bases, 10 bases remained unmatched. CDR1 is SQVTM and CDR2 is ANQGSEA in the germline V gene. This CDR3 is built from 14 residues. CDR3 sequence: CSGTRQGVRNEQFF. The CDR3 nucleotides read TGCAGCGGAACCCGACAGGGGGTCCGCAATGAGCAGTTCTTC.

The CDR3 loop is CASSIDSVAGGTDTQYF. CDR3 DNA sequence: TGTGCCAGTAGTATAGATTCGGTAGCGGGAGGCACAGATACGCAGTATTTT. The chain joins TRBV19 to TRBJ2-3; 9 bases are shared with TRBD2. V lost 0 bases, J lost 1 base, and 5 bases stayed unmatched. CDR1 LNHDA and CDR2 SQIVND come from the germline V gene (reference sequence). This CDR3 comprises 17 residues.

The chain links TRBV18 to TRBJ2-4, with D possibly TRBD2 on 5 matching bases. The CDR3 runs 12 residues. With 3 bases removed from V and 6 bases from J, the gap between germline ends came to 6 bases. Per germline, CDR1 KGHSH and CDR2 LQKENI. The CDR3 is CASSPEGNIQYF. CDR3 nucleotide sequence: TGTGCCAGCTCACCCGAGGGAAACATTCAGTACTTC.

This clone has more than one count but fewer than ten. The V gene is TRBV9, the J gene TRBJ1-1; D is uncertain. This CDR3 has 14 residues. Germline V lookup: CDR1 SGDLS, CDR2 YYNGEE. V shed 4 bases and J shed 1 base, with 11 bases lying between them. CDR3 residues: CASSSMGENTEAFF. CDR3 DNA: TGTGCCAGCAGCTCCATGGGAGAGAACACTGAAGCTTTCTTT. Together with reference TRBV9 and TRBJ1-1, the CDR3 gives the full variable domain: DSGVTQTPKHLITATGQRVTLRCSPRSGDLSVYWYQQSLDQGLQFLIQYYNGEERAKGNILERFSAQQFPDLHSELNLSSLELGDSALYFCASSSMGENTEAFFGQGTRLTVV.

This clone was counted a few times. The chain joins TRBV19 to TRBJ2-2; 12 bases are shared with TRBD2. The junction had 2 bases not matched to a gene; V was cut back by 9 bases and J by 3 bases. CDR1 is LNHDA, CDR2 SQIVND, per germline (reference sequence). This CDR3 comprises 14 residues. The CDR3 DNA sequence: TGTGCCAGCCTAGCGGGAGGGCACACCGGGGAGCTGTTTTTT. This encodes CASLAGGHTGELFF.

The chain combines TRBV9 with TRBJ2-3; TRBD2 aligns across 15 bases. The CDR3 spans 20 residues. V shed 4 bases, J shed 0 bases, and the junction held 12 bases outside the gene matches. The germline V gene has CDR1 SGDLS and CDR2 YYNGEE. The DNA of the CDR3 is TGTGCCAGCAGCCCGACCTCAGGGACTAGCGGGAGGACTAGCACAGATACGCAGTATTTT. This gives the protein CASSPTSGTSGRTSTDTQYF.

The CDR3 is CASRAGTGFGNTIYF. CDR3 DNA: TGTGCCAGCCGTGCCGGGACAGGGTTCGGAAACACCATATATTTT. The chain joins TRBV2 to TRBJ1-3; the match to TRBD1 covers 9 bases. V was pared by 8 bases and J by 4 bases, with 9 bases of the junction left unmatched. Looked up from germline, CDR1 is SNHLY and CDR2 is FYNNEI. The CDR3 is 15 amino acids.

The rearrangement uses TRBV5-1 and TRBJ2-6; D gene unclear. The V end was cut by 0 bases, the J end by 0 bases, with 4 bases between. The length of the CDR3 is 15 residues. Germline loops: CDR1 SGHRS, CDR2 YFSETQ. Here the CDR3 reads CASSLVSSGANVLTF. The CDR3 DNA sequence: TGCGCCAGCAGCTTGGTTAGCTCTGGGGCCAACGTCCTGACTTTC. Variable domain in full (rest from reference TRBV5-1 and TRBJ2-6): KAGVTQTPRYLIKTRGQQVTLSCSPISGHRSVSWYQQTPGQGLQFLFEYFSETQRNKGNFPGRFSGRQFSNSRSEMNVSTLELGDSALYLCASSLVSSGANVLTFGAGSRLTVL.

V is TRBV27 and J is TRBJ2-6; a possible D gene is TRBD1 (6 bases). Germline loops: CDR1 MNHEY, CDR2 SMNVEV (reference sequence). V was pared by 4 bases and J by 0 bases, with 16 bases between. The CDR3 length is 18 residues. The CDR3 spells CASSSPGTPFSGANVLTF. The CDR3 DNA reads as TGTGCCAGCAGTTCCCCCGGGACACCCTTCTCTGGGGCCAACGTCCTGACTTTC.

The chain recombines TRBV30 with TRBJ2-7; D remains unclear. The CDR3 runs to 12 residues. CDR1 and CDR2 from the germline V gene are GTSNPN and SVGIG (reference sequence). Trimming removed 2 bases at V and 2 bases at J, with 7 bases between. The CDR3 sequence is CAWSIPAYEQYF. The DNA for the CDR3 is TGTGCCTGGAGTATACCAGCCTACGAGCAGTACTTC.

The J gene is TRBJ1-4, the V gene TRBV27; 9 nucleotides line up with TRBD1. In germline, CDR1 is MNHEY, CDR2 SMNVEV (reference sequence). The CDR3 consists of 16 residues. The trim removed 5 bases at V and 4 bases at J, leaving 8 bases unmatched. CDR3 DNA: TGTGCCAGCAGTACGCTACAGGGGGCTGTTAATGAAAAACTGTTTTTT. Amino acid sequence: CASSTLQGAVNEKLFF.

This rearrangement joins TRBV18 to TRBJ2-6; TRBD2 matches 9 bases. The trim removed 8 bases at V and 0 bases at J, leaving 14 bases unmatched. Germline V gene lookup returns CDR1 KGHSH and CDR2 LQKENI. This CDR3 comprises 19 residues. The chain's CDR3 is CASTGLARFIYSGANVLTF. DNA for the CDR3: TGTGCCAGCACCGGACTAGCGCGTTTCATTTACTCTGGGGCCAACGTCCTGACTTTC.

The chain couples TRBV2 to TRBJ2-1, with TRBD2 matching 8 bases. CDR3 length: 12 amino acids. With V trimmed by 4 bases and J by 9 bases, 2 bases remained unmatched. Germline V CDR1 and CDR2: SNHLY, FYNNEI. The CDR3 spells CASSVTSGEQFF. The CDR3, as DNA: TGTGCCAGCAGTGTAACTAGCGGTGAGCAGTTCTTC. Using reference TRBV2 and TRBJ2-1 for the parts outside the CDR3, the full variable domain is EPEVTQTPSHQVTQMGQEVILRCVPISNHLYFYWYRQILGQKVEFLVSFYNNEISEKSEIFDDQFSVERPDGSNFTLKIRSTKLEDSAMYFCASSVTSGEQFFGPGTRLTVL.

The DNA for the CDR3 is TGCGCCAGCAGCCAAGAGGCCGGGGTTGGAAACGAGCAGTACTTC. This sequence encodes CASSQEAGVGNEQYF. The V call is TRBV4-1, the J call TRBJ2-7, with D possibly being TRBD2 (5 bases). Germline V lookup: CDR1 MGHRA, CDR2 YSYEKL. This CDR3 comprises 15 residues. V lost 0 bases, J lost 5 bases, and 14 bases lay in between.

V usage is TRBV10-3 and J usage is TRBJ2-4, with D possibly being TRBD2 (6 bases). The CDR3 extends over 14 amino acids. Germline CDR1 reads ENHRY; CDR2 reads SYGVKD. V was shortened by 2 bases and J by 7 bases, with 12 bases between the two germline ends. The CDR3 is CAISEGGLANIQYF. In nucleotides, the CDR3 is TGTGCCATCAGTGAGGGCGGCCTAGCGAACATTCAGTACTTC.

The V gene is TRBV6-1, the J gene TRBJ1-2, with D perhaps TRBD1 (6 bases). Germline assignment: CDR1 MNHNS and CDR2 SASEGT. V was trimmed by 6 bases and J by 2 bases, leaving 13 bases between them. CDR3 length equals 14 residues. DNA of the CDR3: TGTGCCAGCAGAGAGAGGGGGGGCAACTATGGCTACACCTTC. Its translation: CASRERGGNYGYTF.

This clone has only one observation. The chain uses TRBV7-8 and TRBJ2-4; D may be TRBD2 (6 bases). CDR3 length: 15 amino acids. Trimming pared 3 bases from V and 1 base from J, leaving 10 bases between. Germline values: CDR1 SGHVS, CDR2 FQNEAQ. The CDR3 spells CASSFRLGAKNIQYF. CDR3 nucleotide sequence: TGTGCCAGCAGCTTTCGACTAGGGGCCAAAAACATTCAGTACTTC.

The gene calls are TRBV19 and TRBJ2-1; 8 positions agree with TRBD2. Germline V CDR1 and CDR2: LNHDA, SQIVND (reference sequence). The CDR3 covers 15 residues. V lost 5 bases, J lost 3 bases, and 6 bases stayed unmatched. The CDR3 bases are TGTGCCAGTAGTGGGAGCGGGAGCTTCTACAATGAGCAGTTCTTC. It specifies CASSGSGSFYNEQFF.

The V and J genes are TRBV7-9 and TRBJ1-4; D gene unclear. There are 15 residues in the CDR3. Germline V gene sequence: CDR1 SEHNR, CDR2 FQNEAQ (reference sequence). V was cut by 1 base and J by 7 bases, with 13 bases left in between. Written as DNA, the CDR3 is TGTGCCAGCAGCTTAGGCGGGGTTCGGTCTGAAAAACTGTTTTTT. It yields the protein CASSLGGVRSEKLFF.

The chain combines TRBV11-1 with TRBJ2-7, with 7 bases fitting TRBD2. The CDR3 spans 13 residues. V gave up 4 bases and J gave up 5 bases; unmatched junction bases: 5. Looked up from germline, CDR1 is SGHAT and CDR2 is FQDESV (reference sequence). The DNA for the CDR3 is TGTGCCAGCAGCTGGGGGGGGACCGACGAGCAGTACTTC. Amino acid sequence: CASSWGGTDEQYF.

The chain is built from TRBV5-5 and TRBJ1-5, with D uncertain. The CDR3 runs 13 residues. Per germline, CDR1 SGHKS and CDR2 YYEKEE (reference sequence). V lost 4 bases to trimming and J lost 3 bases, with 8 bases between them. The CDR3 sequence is CASSGGPNQPQHF. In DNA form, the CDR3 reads TGTGCCAGCAGCGGCGGGCCCAATCAGCCCCAGCATTTT.

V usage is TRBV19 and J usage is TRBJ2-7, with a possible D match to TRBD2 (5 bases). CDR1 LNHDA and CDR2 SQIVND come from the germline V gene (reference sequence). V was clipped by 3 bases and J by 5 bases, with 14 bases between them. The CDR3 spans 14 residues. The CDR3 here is CASSISGVLDEQYF. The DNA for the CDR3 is TGTGCCAGTAGTATCTCCGGGGTGTTGGACGAGCAGTACTTC.

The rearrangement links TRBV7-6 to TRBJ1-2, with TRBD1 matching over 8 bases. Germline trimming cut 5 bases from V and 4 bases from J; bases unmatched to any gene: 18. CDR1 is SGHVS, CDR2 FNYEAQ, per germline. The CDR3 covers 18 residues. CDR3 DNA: TGTGCCAGCAGCCCGAGAGATCAGGGGGCTCCCTTGGGCTATGGCTACACCTTC. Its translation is CASSPRDQGAPLGYGYTF.

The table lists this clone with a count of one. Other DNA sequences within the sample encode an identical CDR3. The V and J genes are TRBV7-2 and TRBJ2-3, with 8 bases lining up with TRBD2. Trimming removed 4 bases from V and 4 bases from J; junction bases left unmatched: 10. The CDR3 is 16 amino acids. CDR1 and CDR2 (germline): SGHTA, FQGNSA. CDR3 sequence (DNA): TGTGCCAGCAGCTCCCGAGCGGGGGTTATGGCAGATACGCAGTATTTT. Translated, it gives CASSSRAGVMADTQYF.

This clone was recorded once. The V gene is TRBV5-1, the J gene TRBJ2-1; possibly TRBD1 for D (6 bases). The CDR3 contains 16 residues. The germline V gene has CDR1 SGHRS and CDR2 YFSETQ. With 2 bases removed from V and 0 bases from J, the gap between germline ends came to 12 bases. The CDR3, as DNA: TGCGCCAGCAGCTTAAACAGGGACCGCTCCTACAATGAGCAGTTCTTC. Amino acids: CASSLNRDRSYNEQFF.

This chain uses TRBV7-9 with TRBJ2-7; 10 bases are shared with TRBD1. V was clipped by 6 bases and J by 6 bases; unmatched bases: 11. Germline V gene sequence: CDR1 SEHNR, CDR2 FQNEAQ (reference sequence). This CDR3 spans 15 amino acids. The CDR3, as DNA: TGTGCCAGCAGATTTACCGGGACAGGGGTCAGCGAGCAGTACTTC. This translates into CASRFTGTGVSEQYF. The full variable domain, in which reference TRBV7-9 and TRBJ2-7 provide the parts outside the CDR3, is DTGVSQNPRHKITKRGQNVTFRCDPISEHNRLYWYRQTLGQGPEFLTYFQNEAQLEKSRLLSDRFSAERPKGSFSTLEIQRTEQGDSAMYLCASRFTGTGVSEQYFGPGTRLTVT.